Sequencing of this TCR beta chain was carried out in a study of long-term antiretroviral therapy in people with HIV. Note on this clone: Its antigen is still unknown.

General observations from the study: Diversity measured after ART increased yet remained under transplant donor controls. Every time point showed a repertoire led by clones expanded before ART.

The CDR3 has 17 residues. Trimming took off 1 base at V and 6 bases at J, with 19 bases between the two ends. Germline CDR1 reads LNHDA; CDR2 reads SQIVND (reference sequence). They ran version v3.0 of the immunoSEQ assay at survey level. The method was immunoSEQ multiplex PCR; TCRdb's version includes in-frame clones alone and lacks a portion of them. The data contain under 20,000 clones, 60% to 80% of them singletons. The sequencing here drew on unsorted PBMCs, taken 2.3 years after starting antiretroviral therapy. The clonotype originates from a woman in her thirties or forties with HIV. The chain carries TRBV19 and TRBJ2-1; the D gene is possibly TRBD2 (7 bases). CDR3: CASSIVPSGGGLNEQFF. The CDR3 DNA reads TGTGCCAGTAGTATAGTCCCTAGCGGTGGGGGGCTCAATGAGCAGTTCTTC.